These 4 T cell receptor beta chains originate from one sample sequenced in a study of blood T cells in healthy people across ages. Next came a second PCR, run for about 7 to 12 cycles, which used a sample-barcoded 5' primer along with a J-beta primer mix. Via MiXCR, TCRdb re-called the 5' RACE reads, giving one row per CDR3 protein. The profile shows some 1.5 million distinct CDR3 sequences, approximately 28% of them singletons. Sequenced: blood. The source is a woman aged 25 to 39 in good health.

The chain recombines TRBV3-1 with TRBJ2-3, with D perhaps being TRBD1 or TRBD2 (6 bases each). The CDR3 runs to 14 residues. Germline CDR1 reads LGHDT; CDR2 reads YNNKEL (reference sequence). Trimming pared 7 bases from V and 4 bases from J, leaving 15 bases between. In nucleotides, the CDR3 is TGTGCCAGCAATCGGAGGGGGGTTGCAGATACGCAGTATTTT. Protein sequence: CASNRRGVADTQYF.

The rearrangement joins TRBV7-2 to TRBJ2-1, with D unresolved. This CDR3 has 15 amino acids. Germline V gene lookup returns CDR1 SGHTA and CDR2 FQGNSA. V was shortened by 2 bases and J by 6 bases, with 14 bases between the two germline ends. The CDR3 here is CASSLRLDRANEQFF. CDR3 DNA sequence: TGTGCCAGCAGCTTAAGGCTAGATCGGGCCAATGAGCAGTTCTTC.

V usage is TRBV6-1 and J usage is TRBJ1-3; TRBD1 agrees at 10 bases. This CDR3 comprises 18 residues. V was clipped by 5 bases and J by 2 bases; unmatched bases: 12. CDR1 is MNHNS and CDR2 is SASEGT in the germline V gene. Here the CDR3 DNA reads TGTGCCAGCAGTCGTACGGGACAGGGGACGGCAGCTGGAAACACCATATATTTT. Protein product: CASSRTGQGTAAGNTIYF.

This clonotype was detected a few times. The gene calls are TRBV5-1 and TRBJ2-1; 9 nucleotides line up with TRBD2. The CDR3 is 15 amino acids. In germline, CDR1 is SGHRS, CDR2 YFSETQ. V lost 4 bases and J lost 6; bases outside the gene matches: 8. The CDR3 DNA is TGCGCCAGCAGCCCTTCGGTAGCGGGGGTCAATGAGCAGTTCTTC. It encodes CASSPSVAGVNEQFF. The full variable domain, in which reference TRBV5-1 and TRBJ2-1 provide the parts outside the CDR3, is KAGVTQTPRYLIKTRGQQVTLSCSPISGHRSVSWYQQTPGQGLQFLFEYFSETQRNKGNFPGRFSGRQFSNSRSEMNVSTLELGDSALYLCASSPSVAGVNEQFFGPGTRLTVL.